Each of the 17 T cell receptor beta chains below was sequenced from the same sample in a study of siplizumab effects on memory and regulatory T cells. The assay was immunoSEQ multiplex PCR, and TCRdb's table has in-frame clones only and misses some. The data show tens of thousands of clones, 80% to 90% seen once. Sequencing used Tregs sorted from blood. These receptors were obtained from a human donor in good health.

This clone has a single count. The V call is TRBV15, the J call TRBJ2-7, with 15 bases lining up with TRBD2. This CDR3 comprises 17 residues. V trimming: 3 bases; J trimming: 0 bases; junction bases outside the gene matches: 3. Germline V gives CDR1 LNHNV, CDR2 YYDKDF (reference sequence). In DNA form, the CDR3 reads TGTGCCACCAGCAGGGGACTAGCGGGAGGTTACTCCTACGAGCAGTACTTC. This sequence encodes CATSRGLAGGYSYEQYF.

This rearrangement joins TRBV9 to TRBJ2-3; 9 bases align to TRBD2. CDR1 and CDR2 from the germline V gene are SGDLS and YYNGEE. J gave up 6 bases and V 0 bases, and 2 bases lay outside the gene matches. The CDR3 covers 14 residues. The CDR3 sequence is CASSVDAGGDTQYF. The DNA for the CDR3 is TGTGCCAGCAGCGTAGACGCGGGAGGGGATACGCAGTATTTT.

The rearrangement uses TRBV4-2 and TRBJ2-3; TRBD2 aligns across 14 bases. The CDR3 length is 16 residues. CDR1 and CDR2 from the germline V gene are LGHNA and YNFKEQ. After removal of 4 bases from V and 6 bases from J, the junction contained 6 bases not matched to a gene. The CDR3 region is CASSPGTSGSFDTQYF. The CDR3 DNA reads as TGTGCCAGCAGCCCTGGGACTAGCGGGAGTTTCGATACGCAGTATTTT.

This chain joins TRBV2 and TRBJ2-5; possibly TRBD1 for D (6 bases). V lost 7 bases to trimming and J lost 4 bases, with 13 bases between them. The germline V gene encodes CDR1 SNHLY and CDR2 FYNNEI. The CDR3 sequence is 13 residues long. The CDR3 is CASNRQVPETQYF. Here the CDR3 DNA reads TGTGCCAGCAACAGACAGGTTCCAGAGACCCAGTACTTC.

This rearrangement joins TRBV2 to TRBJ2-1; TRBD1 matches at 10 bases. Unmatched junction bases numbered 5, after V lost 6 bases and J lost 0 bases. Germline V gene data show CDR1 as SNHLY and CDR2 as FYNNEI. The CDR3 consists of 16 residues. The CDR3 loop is CASRGQGTSSYNEQFF. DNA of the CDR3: TGTGCCAGCAGGGGACAGGGGACGAGCTCCTACAATGAGCAGTTCTTC.

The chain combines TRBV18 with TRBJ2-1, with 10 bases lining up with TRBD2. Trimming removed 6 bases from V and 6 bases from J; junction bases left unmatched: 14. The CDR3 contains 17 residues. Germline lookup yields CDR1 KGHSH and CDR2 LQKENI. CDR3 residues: CASSLRLASGSSNEQFF. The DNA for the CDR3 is TGTGCCAGCTCTCTTCGGTTGGCTAGCGGGAGTAGCAATGAGCAGTTCTTC.

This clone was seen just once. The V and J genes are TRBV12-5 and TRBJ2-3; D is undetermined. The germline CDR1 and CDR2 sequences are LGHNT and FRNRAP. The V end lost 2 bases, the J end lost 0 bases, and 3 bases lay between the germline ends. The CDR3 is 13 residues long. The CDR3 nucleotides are TGTGCTAGTGGTTTGCTTAGCACAGATACGCAGTATTTT. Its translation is CASGLLSTDTQYF. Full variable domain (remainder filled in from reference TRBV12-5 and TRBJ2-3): DARVTQTPRHKVTEMGQEVTMRCQPILGHNTVFWYRQTMMQGLELLAYFRNRAPLDDSGMPKDRFSAEMPDATLATLKIQPSEPRDSAVYFCASGLLSTDTQYFGPGTRLTVL.

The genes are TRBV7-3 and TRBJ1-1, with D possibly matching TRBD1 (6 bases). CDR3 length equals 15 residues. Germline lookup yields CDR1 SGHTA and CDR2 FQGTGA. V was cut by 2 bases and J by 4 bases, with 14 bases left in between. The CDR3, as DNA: TGTGCCAGCAGCTTAGATGGGGGGGCTAGCACTGAAGCTTTCTTT. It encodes CASSLDGGASTEAFF.

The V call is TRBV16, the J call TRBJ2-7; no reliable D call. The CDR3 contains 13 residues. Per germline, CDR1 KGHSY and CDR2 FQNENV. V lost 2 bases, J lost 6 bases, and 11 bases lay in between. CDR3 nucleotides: TGTGCCAGCAGCCAAAACGAAGGTGGCGAGCAGTACTTC. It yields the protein CASSQNEGGEQYF. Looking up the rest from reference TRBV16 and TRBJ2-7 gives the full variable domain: GEEVAQTPKHLVRGEGQKAKLYCAPIKGHSYVFWYQQVLKNEFKFLISFQNENVFDETGMPKERFSAKCLPNSPCSLEIQATKLEDSAVYFCASSQNEGGEQYFGPGTRLTVT.

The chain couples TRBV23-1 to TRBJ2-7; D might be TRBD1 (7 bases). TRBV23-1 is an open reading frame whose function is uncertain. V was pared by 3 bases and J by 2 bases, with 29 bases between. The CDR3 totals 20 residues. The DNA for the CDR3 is TGCGCCAGCAGTCATGGATTCGATTGGGACGGCAGGGGGGACACCTACGAGCAGTACTTC. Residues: CASSHGFDWDGRGDTYEQYF.

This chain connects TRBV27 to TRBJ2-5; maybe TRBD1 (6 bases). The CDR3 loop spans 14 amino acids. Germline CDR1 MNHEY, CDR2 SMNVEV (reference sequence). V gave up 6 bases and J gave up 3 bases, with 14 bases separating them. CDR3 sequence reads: CASRTVSGEETQYF. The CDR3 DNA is TGTGCCAGCAGGACCGTTTCAGGGGAAGAGACCCAGTACTTC.

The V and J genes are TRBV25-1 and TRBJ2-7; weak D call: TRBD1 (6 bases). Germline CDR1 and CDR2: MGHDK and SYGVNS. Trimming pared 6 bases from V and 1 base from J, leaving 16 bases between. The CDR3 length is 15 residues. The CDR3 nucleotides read TGTGCCAGCAGGGCAACAGGGAAGGGTTCCTACGAGCAGTACTTC. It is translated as CASRATGKGSYEQYF.

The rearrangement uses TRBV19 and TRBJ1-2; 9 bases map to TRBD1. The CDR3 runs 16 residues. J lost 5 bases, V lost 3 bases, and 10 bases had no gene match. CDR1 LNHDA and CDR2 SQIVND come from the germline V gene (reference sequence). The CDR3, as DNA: TGTGCCAGTAGTATTGAAGGGACAGGGAATTCTTATGGCTACACCTTC. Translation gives CASSIEGTGNSYGYTF.

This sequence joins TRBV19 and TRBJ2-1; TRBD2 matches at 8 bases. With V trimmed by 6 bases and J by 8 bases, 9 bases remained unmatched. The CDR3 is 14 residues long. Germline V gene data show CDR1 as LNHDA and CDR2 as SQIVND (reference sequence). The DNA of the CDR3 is TGTGCCAGTAGCTCAAGGGCGGGGGGTGATGAGCAGTTCTTC. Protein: CASSSRAGGDEQFF.

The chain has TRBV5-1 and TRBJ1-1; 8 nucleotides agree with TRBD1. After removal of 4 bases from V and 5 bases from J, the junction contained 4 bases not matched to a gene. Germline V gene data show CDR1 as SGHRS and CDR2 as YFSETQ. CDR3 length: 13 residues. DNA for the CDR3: TGCGCCAGCAGCACAGGGGGTTGGACTGAAGCTTTCTTT. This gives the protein CASSTGGWTEAFF.

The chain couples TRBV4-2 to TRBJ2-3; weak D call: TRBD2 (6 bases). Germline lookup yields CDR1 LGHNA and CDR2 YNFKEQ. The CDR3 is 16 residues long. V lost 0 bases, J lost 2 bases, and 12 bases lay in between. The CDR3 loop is CASSQEPGDLTDTQYF. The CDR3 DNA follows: TGTGCCAGCAGCCAAGAACCGGGAGACCTCACAGATACGCAGTATTTT.

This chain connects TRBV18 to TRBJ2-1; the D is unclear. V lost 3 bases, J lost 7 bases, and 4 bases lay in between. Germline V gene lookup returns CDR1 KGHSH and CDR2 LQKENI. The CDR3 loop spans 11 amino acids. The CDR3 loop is CASSPNNEQFF. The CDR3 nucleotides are TGTGCCAGCTCACCCAATAATGAGCAGTTCTTC.